What follows is one T cell receptor (beta chain) and its context. Its cognate antigen is unknown. Preparation of the TCRbeta library was carried out with unique molecular identifiers. TCRdb redid the calling of the PCR reads with MiXCR, one entry per CDR3 protein. In the table there are fewer than 500,000 distinct CDR3 sequences, around 46% of which are singletons. This sample is drawn from a study of T-cell reconstitution after alpha-beta-depleted transplantation in children. V gave up 0 bases and J gave up 4 bases, with 9 bases separating them. The CDR3 has 15 residues. Germline assignment: CDR1 KGHSH and CDR2 LQKENI. Study-level results: Where some patients showed high TCRbeta diversity at day 60, it came from recipient T cells and thymic progenitors that had survived. Several hundred rapidly expanded clones from non-depleted graft cells reportedly supplied alpha-beta T cells about two months post-transplant.

The V call is TRBV18, the J call TRBJ1-4, with unresolved D. This clonotype was obtained from a girl between 2 and 10 years old with aplastic anemia, due to receive a stem cell transplant. The sample consisted of PBMCs, taken before TCRalphabeta/CD19-depleted stem cell transplant. The CDR3, as DNA: TGTGCCAGCTCACCACCAGGGCTTGTTAATGAAAAACTGTTTTTT. It encodes CASSPPGLVNEKLFF.